This TCR beta chain was found in a study of early stage breast cancer tumors. On the study more broadly: Eight or nine ER+/PR+/HER2- tumors were invasive ductal; a few were invasive lobular.

The protocol was immunoSEQ multiplex PCR, while the TCRdb copy is restricted to in-frame clones and leaves out a portion. The sample shows about 72,000 clones, approximately 79% of them seen only once. V shed 2 bases and J shed 5 bases, with 13 bases lying between them. The V gene's germline CDR1 is SGDLS and CDR2 YYNGEE. The CDR3 is 14 residues long. To note about this clone: Antigen: not known.

Study results and limitations: Unsorted bulk genomic DNA sequencing lacked pairing and functional marker data.

J is TRBJ1-1 and V is TRBV9; maybe TRBD1 (5 bases). The source is a person aged 60 to 70 with breast cancer. Sample: blood. This CDR3 reads CASSVMAGGTEAFF. The CDR3 nucleotides are TGTGCCAGCAGCGTCATGGCCGGGGGGACTGAAGCTTTCTTT.